One TCR beta chain is described in this entry. These data are taken from a study of blood T cell repertoires in COVID-19. For the study at large: Acute and convalescent COVID-19 samples came from the United States, Italy and Spain. Nucleic acid was either cDNA or gDNA, and it came from T cells, B-cell-depleted T cells, or PBMCs.

In the study's own analysis: The assay estimated nucleated cells by amplifying reference gene primers. Libraries were prepared by immunoSEQ multiplex PCR; TCRdb keeps only in-frame clonotypes and omits some of them. V and J calls plus clone size are reproduced from that table; the DNA served to infer D and trimming. The sample has 90,000 to 150,000 clones; 65% to 90% are singletons. With 3 bases clipped from V and 2 bases from J, the junction kept 4 bases outside the gene matches. The CDR3 has 16 residues. Germline V CDR1 and CDR2: KGHSH, LQKENI. This clonotype was obtained from a human donor in a cohort sampled during active COVID-19. Sequencing was carried out using peripheral blood. The chain carries TRBV18 and TRBJ2-1; 10 bases agree with TRBD2. CDR3 in DNA: TGTGCCAGCTCACCTAGGCTAGCGGGAGCCTACAATGAGCAGTTCTTC. Amino acids: CASSPRLAGAYNEQFF. The full variable domain, rest sourced from reference TRBV18 and TRBJ2-1, is NAGVMQNPRHLVRRRGQEARLRCSPMKGHSHVYWYRQLPEEGLKFMVYLQKENIIDESGMPKERFSAEFPKEGPSILRIQQVVRGDSAAYFCASSPRLAGAYNEQFFGPGTRLTVL.